This is a list of T cell receptor beta chains from one sample in a study of blood T cell repertoires in COVID-19. Libraries were prepared by immunoSEQ multiplex PCR; TCRdb keeps only in-frame clonotypes and omits some of them. The top ten clones hold roughly 24% of a sample with 150,000 to 200,000 clones, around 89% of them seen once. Sequenced material: peripheral blood. All receptors derive from a man aged 60-69 years with acute or convalescent COVID-19. CDR3s include the opening cysteine and the closing phenylalanine or tryptophan. D genes are given only for firm matches. Where a row states a size, it is once, few, many or the class of an expanded clone; other rows omit it.

CASSWVRDSHQPQHF	TGTGCCAGCAGTTGGGTTCGGGACAGCCATCAGCCCCAGCATTTT	TRBD1	NA	TRBV28	TRBJ1-5
CASKRGNEKLFF	TGTGCCAGCAAACGGGGAAATGAAAAACTGTTTTTT	NA	NA	TRBV27	TRBJ1-4
CASSQDTGRYGYTF	TGTGCCAGCAGCCAAGATACAGGCCGCTATGGCTACACCTTC	NA	NA	TRBV14	TRBJ1-2
CASSTASAVTDTQYF	TGTGCCAGCAGTACCGCAAGCGCAGTGACAGATACGCAGTATTTT	NA	NA	TRBV6-5	TRBJ2-3
CASRSRTGTERNTEAFF	TGTGCCAGCAGGAGTAGGACGGGGACAGAACGGAACACTGAAGCTTTCTTT	TRBD1	NA	TRBV7-3	TRBJ1-1
CASSTSGSTDTQYF	TGCGCCAGCAGTACCAGCGGGAGCACAGATACGCAGTATTTT	NA	NA	TRBV10-2	TRBJ2-3
CASRDSSNYGYTF	TGTGCCAGCCGGGACAGCTCTAACTATGGCTACACCTTC	TRBD1	NA	TRBV19	TRBJ1-2
CASSRTRQGDSYNSPLHF	TGTGCCAGCTCACGAACAAGACAGGGAGATTCCTATAATTCACCCCTCCACTTT	TRBD1	NA	TRBV18	TRBJ1-6
CASSSFGQGWTQPQHF	TGTGCCAGCAGTTCCTTTGGACAGGGATGGACTCAGCCCCAGCATTTT	TRBD1	NA	TRBV27	TRBJ1-5
CASSLDGGNTEAFF	TGCGCCAGCAGCTTGGACGGGGGTAACACTGAAGCTTTCTTT	NA	NA	TRBV5-1	TRBJ1-1
CASSLAGGDYGYTF	TGTGCCAGCAGCTTGGCCGGGGGGGACTATGGCTACACCTTC	NA	NA	TRBV5-6	TRBJ1-2
CASSRDRDNEQFF	TGCGCCAGCAGCAGGGACAGGGACAATGAGCAGTTCTTC	TRBD1	NA	TRBV5-1	TRBJ2-1
CATLGDSPYEQYF	TGTGCCACCCTAGGGGACAGCCCCTACGAGCAGTACTTC	TRBD1	NA	TRBV19	TRBJ2-7
CASSPYDLAGNQPQHF	TGTGCCAGCTCACCATACGACTTAGCGGGCAATCAGCCCCAGCATTTT	NA	few	TRBV18	TRBJ1-5
CASSLSLSDTEAFF	TGTGCCAGCAGTTTATCTCTCAGTGACACTGAAGCTTTCTTT	NA	NA	TRBV27	TRBJ1-1
CASTLPGQGQETQYF	TGCGCCAGCACCCTCCCTGGACAGGGTCAAGAGACCCAGTACTTC	TRBD1	few	TRBV5-1	TRBJ2-5
CATSRQDTDTQYF	TGTGCCACGAGCCGGCAGGACACAGATACGCAGTATTTT	NA	NA	TRBV24-1	TRBJ2-3
CASSWAGRLGDEQYF	TGTGCCAGCAGTTGGGCGGGACGGCTTGGGGACGAGCAGTACTTC	NA	NA	TRBV27	TRBJ2-7
CASSRRGGTEAFF	TGTGCCAGCAGCCGCCGGGGGGGCACTGAAGCTTTCTTT	NA	NA	TRBV3-1/TRBV3-2	TRBJ1-1
CASTPTGVNEKLFF	TGTGCCAGCACCCCGACAGGGGTAAATGAAAAACTGTTTTTT	TRBD1	NA	TRBV9	TRBJ1-4
CASSGGGRAATGELFF	TGTGCCAGCAGTGGCGGGGGGAGGGCGGCCACCGGGGAGCTGTTTTTT	TRBD2	NA	TRBV2	TRBJ2-2
CASSARNRGIGNTIYF	TGTGCCAGCAGCGCCAGAAACAGGGGCATCGGAAACACCATATATTTT	TRBD1	NA	TRBV9	TRBJ1-3
CASRSQGTTNEKLFF	TGTGCCAGCAGGTCACAGGGGACAACTAATGAAAAACTGTTTTTT	TRBD1	NA	TRBV2	TRBJ1-4
CASSQTLAGGDNEQFF	TGCGCCAGCAGCCAAACACTAGCGGGGGGCGACAATGAGCAGTTCTTC	TRBD2	NA	TRBV4-1	TRBJ2-1
CAIRDRGRHGYTF	TGTGCCATAAGAGACAGGGGGCGGCATGGCTACACCTTC	TRBD1	NA	TRBV10-3	TRBJ1-2
CASSPFDRVAEAFF	TGTGCCAGCAGCCCCTTTGACAGGGTTGCTGAAGCTTTCTTT	TRBD1	NA	TRBV5-6	TRBJ1-1
CASSPAGTGSYGYTF	TGTGCCAGCTCACCCGCCGGGACAGGGAGCTATGGCTACACCTTC	TRBD1	few	TRBV18	TRBJ1-2
CASSVGGQPNQPQHF	TGTGCCAGCAGCGTAGGGGGACAGCCGAATCAGCCCCAGCATTTT	TRBD1	NA	TRBV9	TRBJ1-5
CASSLTPNYGYTF	TGTGCCAGCAGCTTAACACCAAACTATGGCTACACCTTC	NA	NA	TRBV7-8	TRBJ1-2
CASSQRREASRYF	TGTGCCAGCAGCCAAAGGCGGGAGGCGTCAAGGTACTTC	TRBD2	NA	TRBV14	TRBJ2-7
CASSRRGTEAFF	TGTGCCAGCAGCCGGCGGGGTACTGAAGCTTTCTTT	NA	NA	TRBV7-2	TRBJ1-1
CASRKAGTLSGNTIYF	TGTGCCAGCAGGAAAGCCGGGACACTCTCTGGAAACACCATATATTTT	NA	NA	TRBV7-2	TRBJ1-3
CASGRPEFF	TGTGCCAGCGGGCGCCCGGAGTTCTTC	NA	NA	TRBV27	TRBJ2-1
CASSTTSGRFSEQFF	TGTGCCAGCAGCACTACTAGCGGGAGATTCAGTGAGCAGTTCTTC	TRBD2	NA	TRBV7-2	TRBJ2-1
CASSFGQGFYGYTF	TGTGCCAGCAGTTTTGGTCAGGGATTCTATGGCTACACCTTC	NA	NA	TRBV27	TRBJ1-2
CASSSQQGAVEKLFF	TGCGCCAGCAGCTCCCAACAGGGGGCGGTTGAAAAACTGTTTTTT	TRBD1	NA	TRBV5-1	TRBJ1-4
CASRRDLSGANVLTF	TGTGCCAGCAGGCGGGACCTCTCTGGGGCCAACGTCCTGACTTTC	NA	NA	TRBV27	TRBJ2-6
CASSQPTGGYEQFF	TGCGCCAGCAGCCAACCGACAGGGGGATATGAGCAGTTCTTC	TRBD1	NA	TRBV4-1	TRBJ2-1
CASSYSPTGGGGYTF	TGTGCCAGCAGTTACTCCCCCACAGGGGGCGGTGGCTACACCTTC	TRBD1	once	TRBV6-5	TRBJ1-2
CASSSQGATGNTIYF	TGTGCCAGTTCGTCACAGGGGGCCACTGGAAACACCATATATTTT	TRBD1	once	TRBV6-5	TRBJ1-3
CASTPSGVPQETQYF	TGCGCCAGCACCCCAAGCGGGGTACCTCAAGAGACCCAGTACTTC	TRBD2	NA	TRBV5-1	TRBJ2-5
CASSGASGASYNEQFF	TGTGCCAGCAGCGGGGCTAGCGGGGCCTCCTACAATGAGCAGTTCTTC	TRBD2	NA	TRBV9	TRBJ2-1
CASSADDGDFYGYTF	TGCGCCAGCAGCGCAGACGACGGCGACTTTTATGGCTACACCTTC	NA	NA	TRBV4-1	TRBJ1-2
CASSPGWGEETQYF	TGTGCCAGCAGTCCGGGATGGGGGGAGGAGACCCAGTACTTC	NA	NA	TRBV6-5	TRBJ2-5
CATSDFYGEQYF	TGTGCCACCAGTGATTTTTACGGCGAGCAGTACTTC	NA	NA	TRBV24-1	TRBJ2-7
CSVETGRDGYTF	TGCAGCGTTGAAACAGGCAGGGATGGCTACACCTTC	NA	NA	TRBV29-1	TRBJ1-2
CAWMAGRNYGYTF	TGTGCCTGGATGGCGGGACGGAACTATGGCTACACCTTC	NA	NA	TRBV30	TRBJ1-2
CAWSRTSGSQETQYF	TGTGCCTGGAGTCGGACTAGCGGGAGCCAAGAGACCCAGTACTTC	TRBD2	NA	TRBV30	TRBJ2-5
CASSGLDRGHTEAFF	TGTGCCAGCAGCGGGTTAGACAGGGGCCACACTGAAGCTTTCTTT	NA	once	TRBV21-1	TRBJ1-1
CAISPGTSGRGVNSYEQYF	TGTGCCATCAGCCCCGGGACTAGCGGGAGAGGGGTAAACTCCTACGAGCAGTACTTC	TRBD2	NA	TRBV10-3	TRBJ2-7
CATSDSPLYSLNQETQYF	TGTGCCACCAGTGATTCACCCCTTTACAGCTTGAACCAAGAGACCCAGTACTTC	NA	NA	TRBV24-1	TRBJ2-5
CATSTNQYSNQPQHF	TGTGCCACCAGCACGAATCAGTATAGCAATCAGCCCCAGCATTTT	NA	NA	TRBV15	TRBJ1-5
CASSLESGGQQFF	TGTGCCAGCAGCTTGGAGTCGGGGGGTCAGCAGTTCTTC	TRBD2	NA	TRBV5-4	TRBJ2-1
CASRPGDYGYTF	TGTGCCAGCAGGCCGGGGGATTATGGCTACACCTTC	NA	NA	TRBV2	TRBJ1-2
CASRQGGSYEQYF	TGTGCCAGCAGGCAGGGGGGCTCCTACGAGCAGTACTTC	NA	NA	TRBV27	TRBJ2-7
CASSARDRKNTEAFF	TGTGCCAGCAGCGCCCGGGACAGGAAGAACACTGAAGCTTTCTTT	TRBD1	NA	TRBV7-2	TRBJ1-1
CASSLGQYYGYTF	TGTGCCAGCAGCTTGGGGCAGTACTATGGCTACACCTTC	NA	NA	TRBV5-5	TRBJ1-2